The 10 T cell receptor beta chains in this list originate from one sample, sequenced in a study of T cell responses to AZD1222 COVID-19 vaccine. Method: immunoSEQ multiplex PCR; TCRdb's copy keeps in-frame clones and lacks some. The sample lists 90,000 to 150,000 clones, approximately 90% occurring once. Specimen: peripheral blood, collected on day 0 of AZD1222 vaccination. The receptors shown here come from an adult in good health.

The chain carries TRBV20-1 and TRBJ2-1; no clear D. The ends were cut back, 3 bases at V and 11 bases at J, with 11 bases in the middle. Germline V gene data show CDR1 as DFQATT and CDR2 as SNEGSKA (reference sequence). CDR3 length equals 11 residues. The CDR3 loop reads CSARDQLQQFF. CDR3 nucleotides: TGCAGTGCTAGGGATCAATTACAGCAGTTCTTC.

CDR3 DNA sequence: TGCGCCAGCAGCTTACCTAATGAAAAACTGTTTTTT. Amino acid sequence: CASSLPNEKLFF. V is TRBV5-1 and J is TRBJ1-4; D uncertain. V dropped 2 bases and J dropped 3 bases, with 2 bases sitting between them. The germline V gene encodes CDR1 SGHRS and CDR2 YFSETQ. The CDR3 is 12 amino acids.

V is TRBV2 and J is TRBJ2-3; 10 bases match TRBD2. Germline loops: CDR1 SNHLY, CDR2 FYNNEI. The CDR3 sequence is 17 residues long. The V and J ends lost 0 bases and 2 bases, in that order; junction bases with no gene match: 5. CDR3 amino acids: CASSEAWTSGVTDTQYF. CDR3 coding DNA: TGTGCCAGCAGTGAAGCGTGGACTAGCGGAGTCACAGATACGCAGTATTTT.

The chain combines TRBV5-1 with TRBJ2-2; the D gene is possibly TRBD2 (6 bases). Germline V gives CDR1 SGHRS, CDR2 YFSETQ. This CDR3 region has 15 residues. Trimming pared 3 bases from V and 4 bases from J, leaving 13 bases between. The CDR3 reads CASSYEGLSTGELFF. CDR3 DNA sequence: TGCGCCAGCAGCTACGAGGGACTTTCCACCGGGGAGCTGTTTTTT. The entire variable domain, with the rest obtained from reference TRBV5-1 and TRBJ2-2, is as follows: KAGVTQTPRYLIKTRGQQVTLSCSPISGHRSVSWYQQTPGQGLQFLFEYFSETQRNKGNFPGRFSGRQFSNSRSEMNVSTLELGDSALYLCASSYEGLSTGELFFGEGSRLTVL.

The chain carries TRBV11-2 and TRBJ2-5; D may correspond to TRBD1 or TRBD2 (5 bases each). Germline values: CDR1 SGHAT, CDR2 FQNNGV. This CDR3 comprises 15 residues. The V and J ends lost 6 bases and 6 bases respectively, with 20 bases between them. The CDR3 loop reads CASRPPGRRNKTQYF. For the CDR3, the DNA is TGTGCCAGCAGACCACCGGGACGGAGAAACAAGACCCAGTACTTC. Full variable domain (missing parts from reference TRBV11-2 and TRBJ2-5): EAGVAQSPRYKIIEKRQSVAFWCNPISGHATLYWYQQILGQGPKLLIQFQNNGVVDDSQLPKDRFSAERLKGVDSTLKIQPAKLEDSAVYLCASRPPGRRNKTQYFGPGTRLLVL.

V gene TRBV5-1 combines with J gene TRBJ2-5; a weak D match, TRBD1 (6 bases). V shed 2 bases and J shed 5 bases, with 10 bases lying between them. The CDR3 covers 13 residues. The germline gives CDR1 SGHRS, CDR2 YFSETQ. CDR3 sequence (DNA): TGCGCCAGCAGCTTAGGGGGTCCTGAGACCCAGTACTTC. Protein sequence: CASSLGGPETQYF.

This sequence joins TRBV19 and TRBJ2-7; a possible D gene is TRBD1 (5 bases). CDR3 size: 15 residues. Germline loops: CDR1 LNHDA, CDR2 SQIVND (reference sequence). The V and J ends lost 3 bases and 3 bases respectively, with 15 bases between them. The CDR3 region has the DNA TGTGCCAGTAGTATGTGGGGCAGTATCTACTACGAGCAGTACTTC. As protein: CASSMWGSIYYEQYF.

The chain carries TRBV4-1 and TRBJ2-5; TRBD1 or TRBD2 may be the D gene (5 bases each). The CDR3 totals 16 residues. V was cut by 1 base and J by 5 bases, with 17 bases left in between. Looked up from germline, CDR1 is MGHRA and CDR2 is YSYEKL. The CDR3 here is CASSQVGAWKVETQYF. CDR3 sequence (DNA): TGCGCCAGCAGCCAAGTCGGGGCTTGGAAAGTGGAGACCCAGTACTTC.

The chain's CDR3 is CASKRGQGTKLFF. The CDR3 nucleotides read TGTGCCAGCAAGAGAGGACAGGGTACGAAACTGTTTTTT. This sequence joins TRBV2 and TRBJ1-4, with 8 bases that match TRBD1. V was pared by 7 bases and J by 11 bases, with 9 bases of the junction left unmatched. Germline loops: CDR1 SNHLY, CDR2 FYNNEI. CDR3 length equals 13 residues.

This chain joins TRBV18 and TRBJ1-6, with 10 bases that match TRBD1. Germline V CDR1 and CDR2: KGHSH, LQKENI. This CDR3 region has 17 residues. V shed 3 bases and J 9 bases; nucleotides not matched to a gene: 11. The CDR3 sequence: CASSPRDRGSLVSPLHF. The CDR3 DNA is TGTGCCAGCTCACCGCGGGACAGGGGATCCCTAGTTTCACCCCTCCACTTT.